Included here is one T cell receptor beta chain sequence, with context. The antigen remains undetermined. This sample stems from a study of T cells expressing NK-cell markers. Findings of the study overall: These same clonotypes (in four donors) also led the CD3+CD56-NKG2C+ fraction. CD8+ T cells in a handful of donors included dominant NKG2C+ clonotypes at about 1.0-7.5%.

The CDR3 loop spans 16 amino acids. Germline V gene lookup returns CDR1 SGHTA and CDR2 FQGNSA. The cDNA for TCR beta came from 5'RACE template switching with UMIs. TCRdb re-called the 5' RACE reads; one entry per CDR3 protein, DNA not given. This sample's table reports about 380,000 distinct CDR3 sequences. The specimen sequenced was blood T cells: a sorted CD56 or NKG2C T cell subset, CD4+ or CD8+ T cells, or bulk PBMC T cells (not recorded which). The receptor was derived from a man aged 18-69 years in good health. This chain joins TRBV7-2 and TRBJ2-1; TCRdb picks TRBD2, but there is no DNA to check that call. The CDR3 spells CASSPQLAGGNNEQFF.